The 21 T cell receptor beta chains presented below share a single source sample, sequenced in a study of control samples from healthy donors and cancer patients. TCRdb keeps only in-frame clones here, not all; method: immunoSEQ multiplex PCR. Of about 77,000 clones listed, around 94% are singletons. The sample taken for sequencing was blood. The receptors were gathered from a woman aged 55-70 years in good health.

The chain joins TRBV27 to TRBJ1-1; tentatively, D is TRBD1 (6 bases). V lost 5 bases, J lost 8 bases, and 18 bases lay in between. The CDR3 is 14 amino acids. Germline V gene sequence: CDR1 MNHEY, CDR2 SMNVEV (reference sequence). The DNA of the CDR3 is TGTGCCAGCAGTCTGAAGGGCGGGGGCCGCGAAGCTTTCTTT. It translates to CASSLKGGGREAFF.

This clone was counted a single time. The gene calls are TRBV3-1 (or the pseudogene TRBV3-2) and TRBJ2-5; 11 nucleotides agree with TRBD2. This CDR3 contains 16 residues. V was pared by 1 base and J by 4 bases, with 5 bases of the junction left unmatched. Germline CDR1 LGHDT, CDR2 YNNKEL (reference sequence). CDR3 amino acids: CASSQVGLAGGETQYF. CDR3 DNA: TGTGCCAGCAGCCAAGTGGGCCTAGCGGGAGGAGAGACCCAGTACTTC.

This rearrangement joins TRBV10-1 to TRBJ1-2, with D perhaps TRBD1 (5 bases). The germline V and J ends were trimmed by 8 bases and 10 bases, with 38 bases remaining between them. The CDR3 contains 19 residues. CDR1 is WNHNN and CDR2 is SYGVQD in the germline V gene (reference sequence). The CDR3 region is CASLGVRRRVPLRKASYTF. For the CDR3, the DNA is TGCGCCAGCCTGGGGGTTCGGAGGAGGGTCCCGCTACGTAAGGCTTCCTACACCTTC.

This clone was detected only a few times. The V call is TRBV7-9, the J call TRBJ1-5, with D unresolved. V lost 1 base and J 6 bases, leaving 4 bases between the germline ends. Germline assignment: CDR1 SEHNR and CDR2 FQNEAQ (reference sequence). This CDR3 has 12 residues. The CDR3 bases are TGTGCCAGCAGCTTAGAGTTTCAGCCCCAGCATTTT. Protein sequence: CASSLEFQPQHF.

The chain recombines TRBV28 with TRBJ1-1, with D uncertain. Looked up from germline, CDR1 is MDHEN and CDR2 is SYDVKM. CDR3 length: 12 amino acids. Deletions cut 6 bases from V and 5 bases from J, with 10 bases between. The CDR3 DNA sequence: TGTGCCAGCAGCCGGCAGACGACTGAAGCTTTCTTT. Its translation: CASSRQTTEAFF. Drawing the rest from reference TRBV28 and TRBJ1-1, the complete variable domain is DVKVTQSSRYLVKRTGEKVFLECVQDMDHENMFWYRQDPGLGLRLIYFSYDVKMKEKGDIPEGYSVSREKKERFSLILESASTNQTSMYLCASSRQTTEAFFGQGTRLTVV.

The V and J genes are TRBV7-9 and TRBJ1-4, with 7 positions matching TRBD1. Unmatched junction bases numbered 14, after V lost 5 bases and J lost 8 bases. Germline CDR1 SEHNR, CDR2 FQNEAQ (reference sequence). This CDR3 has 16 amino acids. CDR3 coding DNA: TGTGCCAGCAGCCATTGGGGACAGAGAAGTAACGAAAAACTGTTTTTT. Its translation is CASSHWGQRSNEKLFF.

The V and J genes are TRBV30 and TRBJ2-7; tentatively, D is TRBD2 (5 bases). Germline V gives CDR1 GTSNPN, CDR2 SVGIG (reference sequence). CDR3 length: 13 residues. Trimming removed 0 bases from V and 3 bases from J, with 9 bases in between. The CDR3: CAWSVRGFYEQYF. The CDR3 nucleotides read TGTGCCTGGAGTGTACGAGGGTTCTACGAGCAGTACTTC.

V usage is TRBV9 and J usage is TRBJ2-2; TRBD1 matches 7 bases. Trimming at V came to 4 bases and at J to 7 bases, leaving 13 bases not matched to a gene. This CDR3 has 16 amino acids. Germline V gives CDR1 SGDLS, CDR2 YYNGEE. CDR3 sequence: CASSTSRTGLGGELFF. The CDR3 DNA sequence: TGTGCCAGCAGCACCAGTAGGACAGGCCTAGGCGGGGAGCTGTTTTTT.

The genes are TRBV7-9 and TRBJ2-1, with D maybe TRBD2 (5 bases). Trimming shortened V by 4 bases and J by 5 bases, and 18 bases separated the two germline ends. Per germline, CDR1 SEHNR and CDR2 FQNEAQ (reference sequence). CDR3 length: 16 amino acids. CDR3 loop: CASSSFSDWGNNEQFF. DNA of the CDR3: TGTGCCAGCAGCTCTTTTTCGGACTGGGGAAACAATGAGCAGTTCTTC.

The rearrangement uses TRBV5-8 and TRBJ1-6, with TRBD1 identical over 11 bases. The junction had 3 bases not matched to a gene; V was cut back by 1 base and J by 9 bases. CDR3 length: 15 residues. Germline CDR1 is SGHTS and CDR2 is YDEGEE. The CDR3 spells CASSLTGTGGSPLHF. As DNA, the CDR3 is TGTGCCAGCAGCTTGACCGGGACAGGGGGTTCACCCCTCCACTTT.

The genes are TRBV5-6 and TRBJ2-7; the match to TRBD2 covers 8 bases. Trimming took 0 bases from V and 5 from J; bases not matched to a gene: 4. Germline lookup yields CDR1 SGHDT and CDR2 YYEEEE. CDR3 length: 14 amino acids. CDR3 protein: CASSLVSGTNEQYF. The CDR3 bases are TGTGCCAGCAGCTTGGTTAGCGGGACCAACGAGCAGTACTTC.

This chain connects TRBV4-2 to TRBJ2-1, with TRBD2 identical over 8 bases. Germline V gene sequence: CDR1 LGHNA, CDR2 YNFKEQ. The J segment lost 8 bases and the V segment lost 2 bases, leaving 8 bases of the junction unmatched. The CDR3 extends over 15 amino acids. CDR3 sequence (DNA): TGTGCCAGCAGCCAAAGACTAGCGAATATGGATGAGCAGTTCTTC. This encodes CASSQRLANMDEQFF.

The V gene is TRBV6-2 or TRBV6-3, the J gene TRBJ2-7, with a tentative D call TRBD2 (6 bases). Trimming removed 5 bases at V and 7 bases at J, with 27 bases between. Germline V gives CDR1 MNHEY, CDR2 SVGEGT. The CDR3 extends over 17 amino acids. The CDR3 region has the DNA TGTGCCAGCAGTCCCCTGTGGGATGGGAGGACCTCTACAGAGCAGTACTTC. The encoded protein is CASSPLWDGRTSTEQYF.

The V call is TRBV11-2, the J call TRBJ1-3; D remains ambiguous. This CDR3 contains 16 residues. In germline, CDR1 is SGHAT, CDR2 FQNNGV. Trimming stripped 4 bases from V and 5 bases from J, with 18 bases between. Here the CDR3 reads CASSSGRQYERNTIYF. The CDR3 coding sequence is TGTGCCAGCAGCTCGGGGAGGCAGTATGAGAGAAACACCATATATTTT.

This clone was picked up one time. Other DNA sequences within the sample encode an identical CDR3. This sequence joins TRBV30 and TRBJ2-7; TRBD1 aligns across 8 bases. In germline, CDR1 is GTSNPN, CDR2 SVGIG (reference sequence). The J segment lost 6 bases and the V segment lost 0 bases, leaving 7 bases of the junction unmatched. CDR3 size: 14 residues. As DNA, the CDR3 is TGTGCCTGGAGTGTACTGACAGGGGTTGGCGAGCAGTACTTC. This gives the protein CAWSVLTGVGEQYF.

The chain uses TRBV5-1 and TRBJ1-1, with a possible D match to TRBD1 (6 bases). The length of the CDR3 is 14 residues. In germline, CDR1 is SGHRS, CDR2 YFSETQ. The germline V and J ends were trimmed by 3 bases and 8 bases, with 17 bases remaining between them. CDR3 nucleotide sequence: TGCGCCAGCAGCTCAGGGGCAGGCTTCCCCGAAGCTTTCTTT. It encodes CASSSGAGFPEAFF. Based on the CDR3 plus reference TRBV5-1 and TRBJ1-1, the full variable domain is KAGVTQTPRYLIKTRGQQVTLSCSPISGHRSVSWYQQTPGQGLQFLFEYFSETQRNKGNFPGRFSGRQFSNSRSEMNVSTLELGDSALYLCASSSGAGFPEAFFGQGTRLTVV.

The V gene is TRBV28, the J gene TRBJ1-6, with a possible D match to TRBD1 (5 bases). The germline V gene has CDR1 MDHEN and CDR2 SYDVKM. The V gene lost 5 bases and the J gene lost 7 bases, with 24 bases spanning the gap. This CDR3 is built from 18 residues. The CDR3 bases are TGTGCCAGCAGTCACCATGCGGGTGTGGGGGTAGGGAATTCACCCCTCCACTTT. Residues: CASSHHAGVGVGNSPLHF.

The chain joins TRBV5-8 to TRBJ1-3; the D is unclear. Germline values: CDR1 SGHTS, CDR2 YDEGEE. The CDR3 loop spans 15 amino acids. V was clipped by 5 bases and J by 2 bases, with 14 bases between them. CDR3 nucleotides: TGTGCCAGCAGTTCGTCTGAGAGGGCTGGAAACACCATATATTTT. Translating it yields CASSSSERAGNTIYF.

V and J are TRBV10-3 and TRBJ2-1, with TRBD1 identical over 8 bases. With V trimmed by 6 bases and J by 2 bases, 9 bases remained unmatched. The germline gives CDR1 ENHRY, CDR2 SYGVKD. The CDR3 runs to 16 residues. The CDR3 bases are TGTGCCATCAGCCGCCAGACAGGGGACACCTACAATGAGCAGTTCTTC. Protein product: CAISRQTGDTYNEQFF.

CDR3 in DNA: TGTGCCAGCAGTGTGGACAGTTATTCACCCCTCCACTTT. Translated: CASSVDSYSPLHF. The rearrangement joins TRBV6-4 to TRBJ1-6; D possibly corresponds to TRBD1 (6 bases). The germline V and J ends were trimmed by 4 bases and 8 bases, with 9 bases remaining between them. This CDR3 is 13 amino acids long. Germline V gene data show CDR1 as MRHNA and CDR2 as SNTAGT.

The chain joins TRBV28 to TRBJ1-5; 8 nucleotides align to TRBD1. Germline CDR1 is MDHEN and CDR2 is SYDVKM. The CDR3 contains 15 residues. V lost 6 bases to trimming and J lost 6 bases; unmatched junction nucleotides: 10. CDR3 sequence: CASRSRTGLGQPQHF. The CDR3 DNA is TGTGCCAGCAGGTCCCGGACAGGGCTGGGTCAGCCCCAGCATTTT.